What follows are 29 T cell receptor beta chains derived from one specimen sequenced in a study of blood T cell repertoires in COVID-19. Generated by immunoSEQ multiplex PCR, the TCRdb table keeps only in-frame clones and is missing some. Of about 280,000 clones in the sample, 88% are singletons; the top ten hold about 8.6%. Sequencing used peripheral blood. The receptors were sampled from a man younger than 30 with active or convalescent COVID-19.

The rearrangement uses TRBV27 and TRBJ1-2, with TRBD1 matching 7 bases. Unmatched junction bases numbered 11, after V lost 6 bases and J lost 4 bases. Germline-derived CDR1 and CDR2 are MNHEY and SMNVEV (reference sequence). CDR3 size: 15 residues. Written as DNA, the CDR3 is TGTGCCAGCAGAATGGGAGACAGGGCCGGCTATGGCTACACCTTC. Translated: CASRMGDRAGYGYTF.

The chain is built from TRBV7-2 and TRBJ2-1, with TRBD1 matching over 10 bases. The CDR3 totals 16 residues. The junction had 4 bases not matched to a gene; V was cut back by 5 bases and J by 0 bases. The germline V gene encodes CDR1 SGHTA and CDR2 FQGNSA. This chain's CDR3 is CASSTRTGGSYNEQFF. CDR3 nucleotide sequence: TGTGCCAGCAGCACCCGGACAGGGGGCTCCTACAATGAGCAGTTCTTC.

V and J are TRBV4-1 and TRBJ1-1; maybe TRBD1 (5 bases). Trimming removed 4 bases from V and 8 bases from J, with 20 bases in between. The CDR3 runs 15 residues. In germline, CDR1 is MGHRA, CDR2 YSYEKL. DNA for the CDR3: TGCGCCAGCAGCCCAAATAGTCAGGGTGGTGAGGAAGCTTTCTTT. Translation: CASSPNSQGGEEAFF.

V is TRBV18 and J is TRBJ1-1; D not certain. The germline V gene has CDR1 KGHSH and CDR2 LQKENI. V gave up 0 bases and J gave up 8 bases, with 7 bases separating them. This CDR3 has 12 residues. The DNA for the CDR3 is TGTGCCAGCTCACCACCCGGCGGGGAAGCTTTCTTT. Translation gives CASSPPGGEAFF.

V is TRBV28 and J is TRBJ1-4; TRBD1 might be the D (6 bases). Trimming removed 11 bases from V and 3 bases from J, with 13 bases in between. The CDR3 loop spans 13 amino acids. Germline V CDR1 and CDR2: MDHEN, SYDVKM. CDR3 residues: CAEAGASNEKLFF. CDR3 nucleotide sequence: TGTGCCGAAGCAGGGGCCTCTAATGAAAAACTGTTTTTT. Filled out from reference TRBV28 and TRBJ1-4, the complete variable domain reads DVKVTQSSRYLVKRTGEKVFLECVQDMDHENMFWYRQDPGLGLRLIYFSYDVKMKEKGDIPEGYSVSREKKERFSLILESASTNQTSMYLCAEAGASNEKLFFGSGTQLSVL.

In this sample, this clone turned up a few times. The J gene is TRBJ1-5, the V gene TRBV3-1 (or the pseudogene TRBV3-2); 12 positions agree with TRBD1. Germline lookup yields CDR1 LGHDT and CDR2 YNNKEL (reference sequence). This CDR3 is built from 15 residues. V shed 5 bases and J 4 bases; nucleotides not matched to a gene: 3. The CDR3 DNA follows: TGTGCCAGCAGCTGGGGACAGGGGGCGAATCAGCCCCAGCATTTT. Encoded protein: CASSWGQGANQPQHF.

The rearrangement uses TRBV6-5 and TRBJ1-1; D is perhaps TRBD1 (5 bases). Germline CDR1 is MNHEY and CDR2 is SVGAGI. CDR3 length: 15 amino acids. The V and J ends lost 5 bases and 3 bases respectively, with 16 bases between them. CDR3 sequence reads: CASSKTGTGDTEAFF. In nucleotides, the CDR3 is TGTGCCAGCAGTAAGACCGGGACGGGGGACACTGAAGCTTTCTTT.

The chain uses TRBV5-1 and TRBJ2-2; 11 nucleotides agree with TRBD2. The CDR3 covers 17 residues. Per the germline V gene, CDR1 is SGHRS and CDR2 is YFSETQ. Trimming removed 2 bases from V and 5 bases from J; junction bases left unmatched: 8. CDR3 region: CASSFTSASGGTGELFF. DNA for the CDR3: TGCGCCAGCAGCTTTACGTCGGCTAGCGGGGGGACCGGGGAGCTGTTTTTT.

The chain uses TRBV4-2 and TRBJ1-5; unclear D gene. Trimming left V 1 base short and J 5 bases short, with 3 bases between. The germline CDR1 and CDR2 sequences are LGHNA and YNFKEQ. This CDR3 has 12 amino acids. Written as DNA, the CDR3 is TGTGCCAGCAGCCAAGGAGATCAGCCCCAGCATTTT. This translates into CASSQGDQPQHF.

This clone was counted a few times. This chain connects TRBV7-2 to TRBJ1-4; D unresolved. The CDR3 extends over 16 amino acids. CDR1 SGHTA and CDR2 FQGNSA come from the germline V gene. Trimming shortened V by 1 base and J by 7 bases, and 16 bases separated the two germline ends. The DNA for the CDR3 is TGTGCCAGCAGCTTAGGGCCCTATGCGGGAGGTGAAAAACTGTTTTTT. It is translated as CASSLGPYAGGEKLFF.

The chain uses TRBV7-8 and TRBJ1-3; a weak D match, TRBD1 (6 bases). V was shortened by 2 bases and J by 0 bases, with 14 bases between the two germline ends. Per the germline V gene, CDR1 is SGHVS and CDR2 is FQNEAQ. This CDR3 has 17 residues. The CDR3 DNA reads TGTGCCAGCAGCTTACCCGGGGACAACCGCTCTGGAAACACCATATATTTT. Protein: CASSLPGDNRSGNTIYF.

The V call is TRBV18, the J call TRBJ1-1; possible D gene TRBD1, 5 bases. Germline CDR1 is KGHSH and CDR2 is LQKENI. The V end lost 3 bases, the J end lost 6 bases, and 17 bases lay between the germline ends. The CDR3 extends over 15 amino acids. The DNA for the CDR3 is TGTGCCAGCTCACCTATCGACACCGAAGGGGCTGAAGCTTTCTTT. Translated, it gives CASSPIDTEGAEAFF.

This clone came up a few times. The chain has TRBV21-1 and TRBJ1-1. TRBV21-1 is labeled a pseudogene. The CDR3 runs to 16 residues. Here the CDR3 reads CASSKLTGGMNTEAFF. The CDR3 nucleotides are TGTGCCAGCAGCAAACTTACCGGCGGTATGAACACTGAAGCTTTCTTT.

In DNA, the CDR3 is TGTGCCAGCAGAGCGGACAGGGGACCCTTCGAGACCCAGTACTTC. The encoded protein is CASRADRGPFETQYF. The chain joins TRBV3-1 (or the pseudogene TRBV3-2) to TRBJ2-5, with 9 bases identical to TRBD1. Per germline, CDR1 LGHDT and CDR2 YNNKEL (reference sequence). V dropped 6 bases and J dropped 5; count of bases not matched to a gene: 10. The CDR3 loop spans 15 amino acids.

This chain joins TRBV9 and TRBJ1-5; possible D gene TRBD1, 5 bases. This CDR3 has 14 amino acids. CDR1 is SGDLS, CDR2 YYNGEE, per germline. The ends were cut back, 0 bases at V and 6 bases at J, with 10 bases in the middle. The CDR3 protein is CASSVAAGGQPQHF. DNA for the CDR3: TGTGCCAGCAGCGTAGCTGCGGGGGGTCAGCCCCAGCATTTT.

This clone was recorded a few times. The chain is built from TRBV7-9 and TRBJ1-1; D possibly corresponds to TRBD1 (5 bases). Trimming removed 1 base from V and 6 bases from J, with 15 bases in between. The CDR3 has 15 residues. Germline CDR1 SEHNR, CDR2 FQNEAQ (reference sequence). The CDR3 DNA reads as TGTGCCAGCAGCTTAGAGGAGGGGATAGTGCCTGAAGCTTTCTTT. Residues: CASSLEEGIVPEAFF.

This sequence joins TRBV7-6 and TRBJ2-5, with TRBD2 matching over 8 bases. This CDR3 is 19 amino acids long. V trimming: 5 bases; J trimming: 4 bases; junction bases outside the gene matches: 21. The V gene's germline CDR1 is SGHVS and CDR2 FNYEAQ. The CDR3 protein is CASSPLVTSGPAGVETQYF. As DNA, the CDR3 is TGTGCCAGCAGCCCCTTAGTCACTAGCGGACCCGCGGGAGTAGAGACCCAGTACTTC.

CDR3 loop: CASSPTKAKNIQYF. CDR3 in DNA: TGTGCCAGCAGCCCAACAAAAGCCAAAAACATTCAGTACTTC. This chain joins TRBV11-2 and TRBJ2-4; D gene ambiguous. The germline V and J ends were trimmed by 5 bases and 0 bases, with 8 bases remaining between them. The germline V gene encodes CDR1 SGHAT and CDR2 FQNNGV. The CDR3 is made up of 14 amino acids.

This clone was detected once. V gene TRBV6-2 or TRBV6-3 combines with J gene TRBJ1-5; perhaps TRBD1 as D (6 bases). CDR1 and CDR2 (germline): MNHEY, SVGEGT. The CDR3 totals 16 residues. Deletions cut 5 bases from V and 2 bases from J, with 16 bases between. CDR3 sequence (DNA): TGTGCCAGCAGTAAAACAGGGTTTGGAGGCAATCAGCCCCAGCATTTT. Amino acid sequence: CASSKTGFGGNQPQHF.

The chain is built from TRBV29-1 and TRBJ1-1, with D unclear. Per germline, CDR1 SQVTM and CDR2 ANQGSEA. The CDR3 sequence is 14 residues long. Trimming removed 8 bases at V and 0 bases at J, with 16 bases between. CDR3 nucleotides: TGCAGCTCCGGAGATGGCGGAATGAACACTGAAGCTTTCTTT. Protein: CSSGDGGMNTEAFF.

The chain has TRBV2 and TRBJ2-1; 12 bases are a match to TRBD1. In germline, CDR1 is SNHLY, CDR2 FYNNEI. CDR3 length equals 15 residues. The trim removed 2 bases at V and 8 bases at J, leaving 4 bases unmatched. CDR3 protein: CASSETGQGADEQFF. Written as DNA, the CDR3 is TGTGCCAGCAGTGAAACGGGACAGGGGGCTGATGAGCAGTTCTTC.

CDR3 nucleotide sequence: TGTGCCAGCAGTTCTAGACAGGGCCACGAGCAGTACTTC. Amino acids: CASSSRQGHEQYF. The chain joins TRBV7-7 to TRBJ2-7; 7 nucleotides align to TRBD1. Germline loops: CDR1 SSHAT, CDR2 FNYEAQ (reference sequence). V lost 6 bases to trimming and J lost 5 bases; unmatched junction nucleotides: 7. The CDR3 is 13 amino acids.

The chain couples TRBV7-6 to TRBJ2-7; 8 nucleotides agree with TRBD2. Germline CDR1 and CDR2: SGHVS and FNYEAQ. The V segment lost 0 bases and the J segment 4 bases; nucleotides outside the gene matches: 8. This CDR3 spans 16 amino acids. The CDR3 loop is CASSLAMAGGQYEQYF. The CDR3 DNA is TGTGCCAGCAGCTTAGCGATGGCGGGGGGCCAGTACGAGCAGTACTTC.

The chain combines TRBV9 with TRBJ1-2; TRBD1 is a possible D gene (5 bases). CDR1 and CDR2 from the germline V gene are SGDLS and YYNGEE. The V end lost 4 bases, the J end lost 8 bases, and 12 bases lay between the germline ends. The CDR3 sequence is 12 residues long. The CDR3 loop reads CASSTLTDGYTF. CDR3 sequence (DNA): TGTGCCAGCAGCACTCTGACAGACGGCTACACCTTC. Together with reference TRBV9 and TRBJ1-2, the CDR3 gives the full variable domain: DSGVTQTPKHLITATGQRVTLRCSPRSGDLSVYWYQQSLDQGLQFLIQYYNGEERAKGNILERFSAQQFPDLHSELNLSSLELGDSALYFCASSTLTDGYTFGSGTRLTVV.

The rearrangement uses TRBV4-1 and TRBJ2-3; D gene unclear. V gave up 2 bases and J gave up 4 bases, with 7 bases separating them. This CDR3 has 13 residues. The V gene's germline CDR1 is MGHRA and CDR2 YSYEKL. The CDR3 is CASSQLGSDTQYF. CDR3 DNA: TGCGCCAGCAGCCAACTAGGATCAGATACGCAGTATTTT.

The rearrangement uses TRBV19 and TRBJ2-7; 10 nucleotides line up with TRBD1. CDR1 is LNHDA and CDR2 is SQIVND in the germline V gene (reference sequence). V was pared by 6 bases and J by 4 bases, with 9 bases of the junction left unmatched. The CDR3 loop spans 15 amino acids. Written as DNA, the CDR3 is TGTGCCAGTAGCGCGACCGGGACAGGGGCATACGAGCAGTACTTC. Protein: CASSATGTGAYEQYF.

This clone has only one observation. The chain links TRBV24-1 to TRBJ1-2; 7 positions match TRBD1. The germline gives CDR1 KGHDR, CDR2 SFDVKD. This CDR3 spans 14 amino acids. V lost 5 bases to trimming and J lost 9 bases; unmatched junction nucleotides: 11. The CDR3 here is CATSALRQGGSYTF. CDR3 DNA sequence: TGTGCCACCAGTGCCCTACGACAGGGTGGGAGCTACACCTTC.

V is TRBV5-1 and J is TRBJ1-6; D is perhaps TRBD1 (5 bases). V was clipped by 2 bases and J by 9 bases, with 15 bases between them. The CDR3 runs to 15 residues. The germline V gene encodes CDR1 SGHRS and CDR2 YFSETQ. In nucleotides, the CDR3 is TGCGCCAGCAGCTTCGGGCAGGGCGTATTTTCACCCCTCCACTTT. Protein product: CASSFGQGVFSPLHF. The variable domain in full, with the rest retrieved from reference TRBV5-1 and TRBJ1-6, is KAGVTQTPRYLIKTRGQQVTLSCSPISGHRSVSWYQQTPGQGLQFLFEYFSETQRNKGNFPGRFSGRQFSNSRSEMNVSTLELGDSALYLCASSFGQGVFSPLHFGNGTRLTVT.

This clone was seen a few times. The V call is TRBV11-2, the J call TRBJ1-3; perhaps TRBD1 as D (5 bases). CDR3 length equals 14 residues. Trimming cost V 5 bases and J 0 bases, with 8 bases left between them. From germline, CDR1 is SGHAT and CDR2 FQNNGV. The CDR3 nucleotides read TGTGCCAGCAGCCTACAGGCCTCTGGAAACACCATATATTTT. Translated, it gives CASSLQASGNTIYF.